This TCR beta chain comes out of a study of OX40 agonist ivuxolimab in advanced cancers. General study results and limits: At doses 0.1 to 3.0 mg/kg, CD4+ and CD8+ clones expanded.

Per the germline V gene, CDR1 is MDHEN and CDR2 is SYDVKM. CDR3 length equals 16 residues. V was pared by 5 bases and J by 0 bases, with 14 bases between. Only in-frame clones appear in the TCRdb table, and some are missing; sequencing was by immunoSEQ multiplex PCR. The sample yields 15,000 to 20,000 clones, approximately 87% seen once. As for this clone: Its antigen is still unknown.

This chain links TRBV28 with TRBJ1-3; maybe TRBD1 (6 bases). The receptor was derived from an adult with an advanced solid tumor such as melanoma, head and neck, liver or kidney cancer. The sample was CD4+ or CD8+ T cells sorted from blood, taken in a trial of the OX40 agonist ivuxolimab. The CDR3 loop is CASSADRFGSGNTIYF. CDR3 in DNA: TGTGCCAGCAGTGCAGACAGGTTCGGCTCTGGAAACACCATATATTTT.